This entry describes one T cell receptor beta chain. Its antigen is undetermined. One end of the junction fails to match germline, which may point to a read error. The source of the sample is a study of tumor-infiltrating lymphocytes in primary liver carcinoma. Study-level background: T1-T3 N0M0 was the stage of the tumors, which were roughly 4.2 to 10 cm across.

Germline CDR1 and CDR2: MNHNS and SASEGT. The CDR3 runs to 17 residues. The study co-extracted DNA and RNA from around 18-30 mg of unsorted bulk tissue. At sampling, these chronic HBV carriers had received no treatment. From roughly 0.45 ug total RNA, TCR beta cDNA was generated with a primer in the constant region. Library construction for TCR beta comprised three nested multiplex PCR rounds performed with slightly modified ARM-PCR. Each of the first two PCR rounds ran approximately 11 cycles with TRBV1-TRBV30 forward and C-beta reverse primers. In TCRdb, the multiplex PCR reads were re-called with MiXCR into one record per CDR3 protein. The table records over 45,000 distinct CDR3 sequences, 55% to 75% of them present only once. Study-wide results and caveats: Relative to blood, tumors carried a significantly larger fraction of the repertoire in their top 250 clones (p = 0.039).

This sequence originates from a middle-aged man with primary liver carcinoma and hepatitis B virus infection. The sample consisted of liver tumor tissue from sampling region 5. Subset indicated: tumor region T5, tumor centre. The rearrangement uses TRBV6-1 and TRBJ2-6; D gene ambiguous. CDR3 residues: CASTFDWGNTGVNVLTF. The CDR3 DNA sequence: TGTGCCAGCACTTTCGATTGGGGAAACACTGGGGTCAACGTCCTGACTTTC.